This TCR beta chain was observed in a study of pediatric ulcerative colitis. This clone was found once. TCRdb's table, derived via immunoSEQ multiplex PCR, lists solely in-frame clones and lacks some. The sample lists more than 50,000 clones, approximately 87% seen once, with approximately 1.5% in the top ten. V was pared by 3 bases and J by 6 bases, with 3 bases of the junction left unmatched. This CDR3 has 15 residues. Germline V gene lookup returns CDR1 SGHVS and CDR2 FNYEAQ. At colonoscopy, a blood sample was also collected. The rearrangement uses TRBV7-6 and TRBJ2-2, with 11 positions matching TRBD1. Sequenced input: blood. This receptor was identified in a boy younger than 18 who was a control in a study of pediatric ulcerative colitis. The CDR3 sequence is CASSLDRGHSGELFF. In nucleotides, the CDR3 is TGTGCCAGCAGCTTGGACAGGGGGCATTCCGGGGAGCTGTTTTTT.